This T cell receptor beta chain emerged from a study of graft-versus-host responses after intestinal transplantation. Study-wide context: Each transplant was multivisceral, liver-intestinal, or isolated intestinal. The recipients all started with anti-thymocyte globulin induction and then took tacrolimus and steroids for roughly 3 years.

Responder cells labeled with CFSE (roughly 200,000) were co-plated with irradiated stimulator cells labeled with violet dye (roughly 200,000). General study points: The authors found GvH clones in recipient marrow, some appearing first in ileum or blood. The study found high graft-versus-host to host-versus-graft clonal ratios in allografts of patients with graft-donor T cell macrochimerism.

This CDR3 has 13 residues. Trimming stripped 3 bases from V and 6 bases from J, with 10 bases between. Germline-derived CDR1 and CDR2 are MNHEY and SMNVEV (reference sequence). Sequencing used immunoSEQ multiplex PCR; TCRdb keeps in-frame clones, though not all of them. The profile shows about 12,000 clones, about a third of them singletons. The starting material was alloreactive CD8+ T cells from a mixed lymphocyte reaction culture, obtained before intestinal transplant. Described subset: CFSE-low proliferating T cells sorted from roughly six-day pre-transplant mixed lymphocyte reaction (GvH or HvG direction). This receptor was taken from a human patient who received an intestinal transplant. The rearrangement uses TRBV27 and TRBJ2-3; D is uncertain. CDR3 residues: CASSLRSKDTQYF. CDR3 nucleotides: TGTGCCAGCAGTTTGAGGTCCAAGGATACGCAGTATTTT.